The 14 T cell receptor beta chains listed next were all sequenced from one sample in a study of breast tumors, draining lymph nodes, adjacent tissues. Samples came from axillary lymph nodes draining the breast cancer. TCRdb ran MiXCR on the multiplex PCR reads and lists one entry per CDR3 protein. This repertoire shows about 180,000 distinct CDR3 sequences, about 33% found once; its top ten account for 3.5% to 4.5%. Sequences were obtained from axillary lymph node tissue. The receptors come from a female donor with breast cancer. Some clones in this sample may be carry-over from other donors' samples.

This clonotype was counted a few times. The CDR3 sequence: CASSEGGQGKWVTTQYF. The CDR3 bases are TGTGCCAGCAGCGAGGGGGGACAGGGGAAGTGGGTGACTACGCAGTATTTT. The chain recombines TRBV9 with TRBJ2-3; 10 bases agree with TRBD1. This CDR3 contains 17 residues. CDR1 and CDR2 from the germline V gene are SGDLS and YYNGEE. The V and J ends lost 3 bases and 8 bases, in that order; junction bases with no gene match: 15.

This clonotype has ten or more counts. The V gene is TRBV18, the J gene TRBJ2-7; D is possibly TRBD2 (6 bases). The CDR3 covers 16 residues. V lost 6 bases and J 5 bases, leaving 23 bases between the germline ends. The V gene's germline CDR1 is KGHSH and CDR2 LQKENI. CDR3 sequence (DNA): TGTGCCAGCTCCCTCGTCGGCGGGGCAGGCCAGGACGAGCAGTACTTC. Protein sequence: CASSLVGGAGQDEQYF. The complete variable domain, with remaining parts taken from reference TRBV18 and TRBJ2-7, reads NAGVMQNPRHLVRRRGQEARLRCSPMKGHSHVYWYRQLPEEGLKFMVYLQKENIIDESGMPKERFSAEFPKEGPSILRIQQVVRGDSAAYFCASSLVGGAGQDEQYFGPGTRLTVT.

The chain links TRBV20-1 to TRBJ1-4, with D uncertain. Germline CDR1 reads DFQATT; CDR2 reads SNEGSKA (reference sequence). The CDR3 runs to 16 residues. V shed 0 bases and J shed 0 bases, with 11 bases lying between them. The CDR3 loop is CSARDQWATTNEKLFF. CDR3 DNA: TGCAGTGCTAGAGATCAGTGGGCCACAACTAATGAAAAACTGTTTTTT.

The table lists this clonotype with many counts. J is TRBJ2-3 and V is TRBV20-1; D is perhaps TRBD2 (5 bases). The CDR3 sequence is 16 residues long. CDR1 is DFQATT, CDR2 SNEGSKA, per germline (reference sequence). Trimming took off 6 bases at V and 0 bases at J, with 19 bases between the two ends. CDR3 sequence (DNA): TGCAGTGCCCACAGAGCTCGGCGGGCGAGCACAGATACGCAGTATTTT. Amino acids: CSAHRARRASTDTQYF.

In this sample, this clonotype turned up many times. The chain's CDR3 is CASSPLNTGTGHLDEQYF. The CDR3 nucleotides read TGTGCCAGCAGCCCCCTTAATACCGGGACAGGACATCTCGACGAGCAGTACTTC. The rearrangement links TRBV4-2 to TRBJ2-7, with 8 bases lining up with TRBD1. After removal of 4 bases from V and 5 bases from J, the junction contained 19 bases not matched to a gene. The CDR3 extends over 18 amino acids. Germline V gene data show CDR1 as LGHNA and CDR2 as YNFKEQ.

This clonotype was found a few times. The CDR3 is CASSLKGGAESNTGELFF. DNA for the CDR3: TGCGCCAGCAGCCTTAAAGGAGGGGCGGAGTCGAACACCGGGGAGCTGTTTTTT. V gene TRBV4-1 combines with J gene TRBJ2-2, with a tentative D call TRBD2 (6 bases). The V gene's germline CDR1 is MGHRA and CDR2 YSYEKL. The ends were cut back, 4 bases at V and 0 bases at J, with 18 bases in the middle. CDR3 length: 18 residues.

This clonotype turned up a few times. V and J are TRBV6-5 and TRBJ2-5, with 7 positions matching TRBD2. Germline V gene lookup returns CDR1 MNHEY and CDR2 SVGAGI. Losses at the gene ends were 6 bases for V and 3 bases for J; bases not matched to a gene: 10. This CDR3 contains 15 residues. CDR3 loop: CASSRGGSGEETQYF. CDR3 nucleotide sequence: TGTGCCAGCAGCCGGGGCGGGAGCGGGGAAGAGACCCAGTACTTC.

The rearrangement joins TRBV7-8 to TRBJ1-5; no firm D call. The CDR3 runs 8 residues. The germline V gene encodes CDR1 SGHVS and CDR2 FQNEAQ. V was pared by 2 bases and J by 13 bases, with 0 bases between. The CDR3 loop reads CASSLQHF. CDR3 sequence (DNA): TGTGCCAGCAGCTTACAGCATTTT.

This clonotype has a handful of counts. This may come from a read error, since a much larger clone is one base off. V gene TRBV20-1 combines with J gene TRBJ2-1, with 11 bases aligning to TRBD1. This CDR3 has 14 amino acids. Germline CDR1 is DFQATT and CDR2 is SNEGSKA (reference sequence). CDR3 region: CSTTDRGPYTEQFF. CDR3 DNA sequence: TGCAGCACCACGGACAGGGGGCCCTACACTGAGCAGTTCTTC.

This clonotype was seen only a few times. A much larger clone lies a single base off, so this may be a read error. This sequence joins TRBV12-3 or TRBV12-4 and TRBJ2-5, with 7 positions matching TRBD2. This CDR3 spans 15 amino acids. The ends lost 3 bases at V and 5 bases at J; junction bases unmatched: 9. Written as DNA, the CDR3 is TGTGCCAGCAGTTTCGGTCCTAGCGGTTTTGAGACCCAGTACTTC. Translating it yields CASSFGPSGFETQYF.

The gene calls are TRBV3-1 and TRBJ2-2; tentatively, D is TRBD1 or TRBD2 (5 bases each). This CDR3 spans 14 amino acids. V was shortened by 4 bases and J by 7 bases, with 13 bases between the two germline ends. Germline lookup yields CDR1 LGHDT and CDR2 YNNKEL (reference sequence). CDR3: CASSRLRGGGELFF. Written as DNA, the CDR3 is TGTGCCAGCAGCCGCCTGAGGGGCGGCGGGGAGCTGTTTTTT.

The sample holds a few counts of this clonotype. The genes are TRBV14 and TRBJ2-7, with 12 bases fitting TRBD1. The CDR3 runs 15 residues. The trim removed 4 bases at V and 3 bases at J, leaving 4 bases unmatched. The V gene's germline CDR1 is SGHDN and CDR2 FVKESK. This CDR3 is CASSRGTGGFYEQYF. CDR3 DNA sequence: TGTGCCAGCAGCCGGGGGACAGGGGGCTTCTACGAGCAGTACTTC.

The V call is TRBV12-3 or TRBV12-4, the J call TRBJ1-2, with D possibly matching TRBD1 (6 bases). The CDR3 runs to 14 residues. The germline V and J ends were trimmed by 6 bases and 0 bases, with 11 bases remaining between them. The chain's CDR3 is CASRSTGANYGYTF. The CDR3 DNA is TGTGCCAGCAGGTCGACAGGTGCTAACTATGGCTACACCTTC.

This clonotype showed up just a few times. V and J are TRBV6-1 and TRBJ1-6; TRBD1 matches 7 bases. This CDR3 contains 15 residues. Germline V gene data show CDR1 as MNHNS and CDR2 as SASEGT. V lost 3 bases, J lost 14 bases, and 13 bases stayed unmatched. As DNA, the CDR3 is TGTGCCAGCAGTGACCAGACAGGACCCAGGGGGACCCTCCACTTT. This sequence encodes CASSDQTGPRGTLHF.